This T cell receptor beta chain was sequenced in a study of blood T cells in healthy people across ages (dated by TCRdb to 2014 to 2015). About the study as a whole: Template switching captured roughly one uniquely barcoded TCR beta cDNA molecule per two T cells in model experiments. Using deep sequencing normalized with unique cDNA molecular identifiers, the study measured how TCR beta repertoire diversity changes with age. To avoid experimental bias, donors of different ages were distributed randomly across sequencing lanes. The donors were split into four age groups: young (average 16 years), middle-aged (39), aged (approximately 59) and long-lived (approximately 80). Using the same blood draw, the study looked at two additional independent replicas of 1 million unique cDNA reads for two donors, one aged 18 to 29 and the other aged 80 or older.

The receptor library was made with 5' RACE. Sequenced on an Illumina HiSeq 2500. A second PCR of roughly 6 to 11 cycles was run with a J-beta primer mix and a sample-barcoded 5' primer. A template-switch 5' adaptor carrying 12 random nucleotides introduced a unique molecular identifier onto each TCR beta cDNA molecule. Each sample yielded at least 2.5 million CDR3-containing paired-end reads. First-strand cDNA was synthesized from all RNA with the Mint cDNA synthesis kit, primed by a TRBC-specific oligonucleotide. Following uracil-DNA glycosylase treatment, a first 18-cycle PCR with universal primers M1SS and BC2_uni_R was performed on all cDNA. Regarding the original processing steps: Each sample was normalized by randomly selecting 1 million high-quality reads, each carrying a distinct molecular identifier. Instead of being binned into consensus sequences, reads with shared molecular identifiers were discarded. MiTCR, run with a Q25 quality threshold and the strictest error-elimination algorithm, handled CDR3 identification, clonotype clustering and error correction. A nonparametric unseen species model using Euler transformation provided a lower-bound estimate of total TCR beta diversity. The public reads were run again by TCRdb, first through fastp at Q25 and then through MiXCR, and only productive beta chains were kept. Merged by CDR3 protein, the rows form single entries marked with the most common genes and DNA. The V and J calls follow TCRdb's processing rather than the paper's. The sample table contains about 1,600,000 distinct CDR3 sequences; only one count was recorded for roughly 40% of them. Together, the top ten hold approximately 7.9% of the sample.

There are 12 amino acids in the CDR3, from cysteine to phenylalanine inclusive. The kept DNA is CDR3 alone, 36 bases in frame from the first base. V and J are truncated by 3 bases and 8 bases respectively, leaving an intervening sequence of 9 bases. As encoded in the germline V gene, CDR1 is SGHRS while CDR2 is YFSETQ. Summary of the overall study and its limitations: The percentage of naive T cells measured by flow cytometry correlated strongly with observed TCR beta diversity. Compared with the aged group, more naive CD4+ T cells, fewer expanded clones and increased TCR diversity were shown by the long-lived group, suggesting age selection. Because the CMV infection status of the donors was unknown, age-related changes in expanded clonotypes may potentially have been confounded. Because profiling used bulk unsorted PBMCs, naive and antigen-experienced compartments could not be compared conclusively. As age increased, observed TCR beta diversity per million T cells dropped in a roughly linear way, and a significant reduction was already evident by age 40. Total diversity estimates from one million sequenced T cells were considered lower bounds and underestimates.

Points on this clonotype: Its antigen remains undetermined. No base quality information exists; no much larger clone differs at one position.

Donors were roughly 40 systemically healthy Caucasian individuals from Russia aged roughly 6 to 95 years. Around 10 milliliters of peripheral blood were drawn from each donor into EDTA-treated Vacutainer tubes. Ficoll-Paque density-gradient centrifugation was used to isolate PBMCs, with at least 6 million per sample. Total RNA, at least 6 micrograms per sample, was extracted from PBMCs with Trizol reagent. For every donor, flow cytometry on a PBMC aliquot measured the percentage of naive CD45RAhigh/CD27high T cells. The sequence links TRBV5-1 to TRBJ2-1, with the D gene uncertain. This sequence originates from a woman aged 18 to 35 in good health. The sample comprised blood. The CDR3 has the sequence CASSSPEDEQFF. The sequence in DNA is TGCGCCAGCAGCTCCCCCGAGGATGAGCAGTTCTTC.